This T cell receptor beta chain comes out of a study of blood T cell repertoires in COVID-19 (dated by TCRdb to the early 2020s). With respect to the entire study: Samples from collaborators originated in the United States, Italy and Spain and spanned both the acute and convalescent phases of COVID-19. The material from the prospective study consisted of cDNA or gDNA derived from T cells, B-cell-depleted T cells, or PBMCs. Deeply sampled blood TCRbeta repertoires from subjects exposed to, actively infected with, or recovered from COVID-19 were included in the dataset. The repertoires were released in a freely available public database meant as a resource for research on the immune response to SARS-CoV-2. The samples were drawn from the first 160 participants of the ongoing ImmuneRACE study and from 950 to 1,500 subjects provided by 6 global collaborators. Sample metadata almost always included a de-identified subject ID, COVID-19 status, age in years and sex. HLA class I and class II types, where available, came from metadata supplied by the sample provider rather than from assay-based typing.

Comment on this clone: Its antigen remains unidentified. There are no base qualities to consult, and no much larger clone falls within one base.

Paper-wide results and their limitations: Clinical and demographic metadata were provided uncurated, with the amount varying by source and participant.

Whole blood was collected in K2EDTA tubes by collaborating institutions according to the institutions' own protocols. Collaborator samples were shipped for TCRbeta analysis as frozen whole blood, isolated PBMCs, or DNA extracted from either sample type. TCRbeta CDR3 regions were amplified from genomic DNA by means of the immunoSEQ Assay, a bias-controlled multiplex PCR. The authors' pipeline ran thus. Within the assay, amplification of reference gene primers was used to estimate how many nucleated cells each sample contained. To quantify the absolute abundance of each unique TCRbeta CDR3 rearrangement, sequence reads were collapsed and filtered. For each sample, productive Simpson clonality was calculated as the square root of Simpson's diversity index over productive rearrangements. The immuneACCESS repertoire file appears here via TCRdb, limited to in-frame rearrangements. These files lack a portion of the clones; in checked studies, under half of the deficit traces to unresolved V genes, and the cause of the others is not known. V and J calls and clone size come straight from that table; D and trimming were deduced from the DNA. The sample yields 100,000 to 150,000 clones; roughly 86% were counted once. More than 3.5% of the sample is held by the ten biggest clonotypes.

The germline V gene specifies LGHNA as CDR1 and YNFKEQ as CDR2. The junction shows trimming of 0 bases on V and 0 bases on J, plus 13 bases between the germline ends. Measured from the cysteine to the phenylalanine, the CDR3 is 17 residues long. This entry keeps only the CDR3 DNA: 51 bases, framed from base 1. The receptor was isolated from a woman aged 55-75 years with acute or convalescent COVID-19. Rearrangement joined TRBV4-2 to TRBJ2-3; the D region possibly corresponds to TRBD2 (5 bases align). Material for sequencing was peripheral blood. The nucleotide sequence is given as TGTGCCAGCAGCCAAGATTTAGCGTCCTATAGCACAGATACGCAGTATTTT. This is translated as CASSQDLASYSTDTQYF.